This is a list of T cell receptor beta chains from one sample in a study of cytomegalovirus exposure and HLA in healthy donors. Generated by immunoSEQ multiplex PCR, the TCRdb table keeps only in-frame clones and is missing some. This specimen shows under 200,000 clones; the ten leading clones hold 6.5%. Input material: PBMCs. The receptors derive from a man aged 25 to 40 in good health and CMV-seronegative. The CDR3 runs from the conserved cysteine through the conserved F or W.

TRBV7-9 | CASSDRGDTQYF
TRBV2 | CASRAGTFTYEQYF
TRBV27 | CASSVTTGTHTEAFF
TRBV4-1 | CASSQDPDNEQFF
TRBV7-3 | CASSPMGTGGVGVTGELFF
TRBV29-1 | CSVEDSTYGYTF
TRBV25-1 | CASSGTNEQFF
TRBV27 | CASSLSARVYEGYTF
TRBV19 | CASSSGQHQETQYF
TRBV10-2 | CASSDSYGYTF
TRBV6-1 | CASSLTGVSGYGYTF
TRBV5-4 | CASSLGGQGANEQFF
TRBV7-9 | CASSRGRDSSGELFF
TRBV6-4 | CASSDNFRRGAHNEQFF
TRBV7-8 | CASSLEAQGDSNQPQHF
TRBV7-9 | CASSLGTGATEAFF
TRBV6-5 | CASTSRLSGEHEQYF
TRBV5-4 | CASSLGGSGANVLTF
TRBV7-6 | CASSFGGGYEQYF
TRBV7-8 | CASSSPTGANYGYTF
TRBV6-1 | CASSEWDRGPLPQHF
TRBV19 | CASTGEANYGYTF
TRBV10-2 | CASSTSAGNEQFF
TRBV6-1 | CASSEAASGGYYTQYF
TRBV5-1 | CASSSEPGGALVEQFF
TRBV18 | CASSPPVGGPYSGNTIYF
TRBV25-1 | CASSRTGTGSSYEQYF
TRBV11-2 | CASLSGETQYF